This paragraph reports one T cell receptor beta chain. It has no known antigen specificity. One base away there is no much larger clone; base qualities are not given. Based on the germline V gene, the CDR1 and CDR2 sequences are SNHLY and FYNNEI. The CDR3 measures 14 amino acids from cysteine to phenylalanine. Of the read, only the CDR3 DNA is kept; its 42 bases are in frame from base 1. V gives up 7 bases and J gives up 5 bases, and the segment between their germline ends measures 15 bases. This entry belongs to a study of blood T cell repertoires in COVID-19 (dated by TCRdb to the early 2020s). A note on the overall study: Collaborator samples came from the United States, Italy and Spain and covered acute and convalescent phases of COVID-19. The prospective study material was composed of cDNA or gDNA derived from T cells, B-cell-depleted T cells, or PBMCs. Subjects who had been exposed to COVID-19, were actively infected with it, or had recovered from it provided the deeply sampled blood TCRbeta repertoires that made up the dataset. The repertoires were released in a freely available public database intended as a resource for research on the immune response to SARS-CoV-2. The samples were drawn from two sources: the first 160 participants of the ongoing ImmuneRACE study, and 1,254 subjects contributed by 6 global collaborators. A de-identified subject ID, COVID-19 status, age in years and sex were almost always included in the sample metadata. HLA class I and class II types, where available, came from metadata supplied by the sample provider rather than from assay-based typing. General findings and caveats noted by the study authors: The amount of clinical and demographic metadata varied by source and participant and was provided uncurated.

Each collaborating institution followed its own protocols to collect whole blood in K2EDTA tubes. For TCRbeta analysis, collaborators shipped samples in one of three forms: frozen whole blood, isolated PBMCs, or DNA extracted from either of those sample types. The immunoSEQ Assay, a bias-controlled multiplex PCR, was used to amplify TCRbeta CDR3 regions from genomic DNA. The paper's processing steps were these. Within the assay, amplification of reference gene primers was used to estimate how many nucleated cells each sample contained. To quantify the absolute abundance of each unique TCRbeta CDR3 rearrangement, sequence reads were collapsed and filtered. For each sample, productive Simpson clonality was calculated as the square root of Simpson's diversity index over productive rearrangements. TCRdb obtained this table from immuneACCESS and retained in-frame rearrangements with V and J assigned. These tables miss some clones; where compared with another copy, unresolved V genes account for less than half of the shortfall, and the remainder is unexplained. The DNA gave D and trimming, while V, J and clone size come from that table. Recorded for this sample are some 90,000 clones; 70% to 90% of them occurred a single time. The ten largest clonotypes hold 8% to 9.5% of the sample.

This receptor was identified in a man aged 45-65 years with acute or convalescent COVID-19. The sequence joins TRBV2 to TRBJ2-1; TRBD2 is a weak D gene call, 5 bases matching. Sequences were obtained from peripheral blood. The CDR3 reads as follows: CASTGRTLNNEQFF. The DNA sequence is TGTGCCAGCACCGGGCGGACTCTCAACAATGAGCAGTTCTTC.